This T cell receptor beta chain was retrieved from a study of regulatory T cells in long-lasting Graves disease. Whole-study results and caveats: Favored usage of TRBV28, TRBJ1-2 and TRBJ2-5 was recorded in persistent disease.

A remark on this clonotype: What it binds is unknown.

There are 13 residues in the CDR3. With 10 bases removed from V and 0 bases from J, the gap between germline ends came to 11 bases. Germline V gives CDR1 SNHLY, CDR2 FYNNEI. The time point here: persistent/refractory GD, antithyroid drugs over 5 years with positive TRAb. There was RNA extracted from PBMCs, and the TCR library was made from it. Libraries of TCR beta came from iRepertoire HTBI primers plus Arm-PCR of CDR3 regions. From the multiplex PCR reads, TCRdb called clonotypes with MiXCR, one entry per CDR3 protein. The repertoire consists of roughly 430,000 distinct CDR3 sequences, with roughly a fifth occurring once and the leading ten covering more than 13%.

The gene calls are TRBV2 and TRBJ2-3, with D perhaps matching TRBD1 (6 bases). The receptor was derived from a female donor with Graves disease. The source material was peripheral blood mononuclear cells (PBMCs), sampled when the disease was refractory, from a patient treated with antithyroid drugs. DNA of the CDR3: TGTGCCACTTCCGGGACAAGCACAGATACGCAGTATTTT. Translated: CATSGTSTDTQYF. Together with reference TRBV2 and TRBJ2-3, the CDR3 gives the full variable domain: EPEVTQTPSHQVTQMGQEVILRCVPISNHLYFYWYRQILGQKVEFLVSFYNNEISEKSEIFDDQFSVERPDGSNFTLKIRSTKLEDSAMYFCATSGTSTDTQYFGPGTRLTVL.